This T cell receptor (beta chain) was documented in a study of shared clonotypes between healthy human individuals. Comment on this clone: The antigen remains unidentified.

The donor population consisted of healthy HIV-negative adults with no recent acute infections or vaccinations. Study-wide results and limits: The generation probabilities recorded for non-shared clonotypes fell below those of clonotypes shared by all four donors.

DNA at around 190 ng, 25,000 to 35,000 T cell genomes, went into sorted-subset replicate PCRs. Sequenced by immunoSEQ multiplex PCR; TCRdb stores in-frame clones only, minus some. The sample lists around 2.5 million clones; approximately 94% were seen once. This TCR came from a man aged 18 to 29 in good health. Some clones in this sample may be carry-over from other donors' samples. Sequencing was performed on naive CD4+ T cells from PBMCs. The subset is: CD45RA+ positively selected.

CDR3 DNA: TGTGCCAGCAGCCAGGACAGGGCGACCTCACCCCTCCACTTT. Protein product: CASSQDRATSPLHF. V and J are TRBV7-2 and TRBJ1-6; 8 bases line up with TRBD1. The J segment lost 10 bases and the V segment lost 5 bases, leaving 7 bases of the junction unmatched. The length of the CDR3 is 14 residues. Germline lookup yields CDR1 SGHTA and CDR2 FQGNSA. The full variable domain, with the rest looked up from reference TRBV7-2 and TRBJ1-6, is GAGVSQSPSNKVTEKGKDVELRCDPISGHTALYWYRQSLGQGLEFLIYFQGNSAPDKSGLPSDRFSAERTGGSVSTLTIQRTQQEDSAVYLCASSQDRATSPLHFGNGTRLTVT.